The clone carrying this T cell receptor (beta chain) was seen a few times. Its specificity is not known. Its ends do not fully match the called genes, so a read error is possible. Attached unique molecular identifiers marked individual cDNA molecules. TCRdb analysed the 5' RACE reads with MiXCR anew, one entry per CDR3 protein. The repertoire holds under 35,000 distinct CDR3 sequences, with 5.4% as singletons. The record originates from a study of early T cells in non-severe SARS-CoV-2 infection. Study-level information: The study sequenced bulk RNA from unsorted whole blood, with chains unpaired.

Per germline, CDR1 MNHNS and CDR2 SASEGT. CDR3 length: 16 amino acids. General study points: Reliance on VDJdb matching favored anti-spike CD8 responses; private and CD4 specificities were missed.

This clonotype originated in an adult who was a healthcare worker with PCR-confirmed SARS-CoV-2 infection or an uninfected control (not recorded which). Sequenced: whole blood. V and J are TRBV6-1 and TRBJ2-1; unclear D gene. The chain's CDR3 is CASSEAGTEAYDEQFF. The DNA for the CDR3 is TGTGCCAGCAGTGAAGCAGGAACGGAAGCCTACGATGAGCAGTTCTTC.